The TCR beta chain under discussion was sequenced for a study of blood T cells in healthy people across ages (dated by TCRdb to 2015 to 2017). Looking at the study overall: Template switching captured roughly one uniquely barcoded TCR beta cDNA molecule per two T cells in model experiments. The study measured age-related changes in TCR beta repertoire diversity using deep sequencing normalized with unique cDNA molecular identifiers. Four age groups were formed from the donors: young (average 16 years), middle-aged (roughly 38), aged (roughly 56) and long-lived (82). Donors of different ages were randomly distributed across sequencing lanes to avoid experimental bias. Two additional independent replicas of 1 million unique cDNA reads from the same blood draw were analyzed for two donors (one aged 18 to 29 and one aged 80 or older). General study outcomes and caveats: Bulk unsorted PBMC profiling prevented conclusive comparison of naive and antigen-experienced compartments. The long-lived group showed more naive CD4+ T cells, fewer expanded clones and increased TCR diversity than the aged group, suggesting age selection. Estimates of total diversity from one million sequenced T cells were regarded as lower bounds and underestimates. Because the CMV infection status of the donors was unknown, age-related changes in expanded clonotypes may potentially have been confounded. The percentage of naive T cells measured by flow cytometry correlated strongly with observed TCR beta diversity. As age increased, observed TCR beta diversity per million T cells dropped in a roughly linear way, and a significant reduction was already evident by age 40.

Remarks on this clonotype: The antigen it recognizes is unknown. No base quality information exists; no much larger clone differs at one position.

V is cut by 1 base and J by 2 bases, and the space between the germline ends is 11 bases. CDR1 and CDR2 are drawn from the germline V gene: SGHRS, YFSETQ. The CDR3 numbers 15 residues from cysteine through phenylalanine. Of the read, only the CDR3 DNA is kept; its 45 bases are in frame from base 1. Receptors were amplified or captured by 5' RACE. Sequencing relied on an Illumina HiSeq 2500. A second 7 to 11 cycle PCR used a sample-barcoded 5' primer and a J-beta primer mix. Each TCR beta cDNA molecule received a unique molecular identifier from a template-switch 5' adaptor carrying 12 random nucleotides. At least 3 million CDR3-containing paired-end reads were obtained from each sample. The Mint cDNA synthesis kit, primed by a TRBC-specific oligonucleotide, was used to synthesize first-strand cDNA from all RNA. All cDNA was treated with uracil-DNA glycosylase and then went through a first 18-cycle PCR with the universal primers M1SS and BC2_uni_R. As for the original processing: Each sample was normalized by randomly selecting 1 million high-quality reads, each carrying a distinct molecular identifier. Instead of being binned into consensus sequences, reads with shared molecular identifiers were discarded. CDR3 identification, clonotype clustering and error correction used MiTCR with a Q25 quality threshold and the strictest error-elimination algorithm. A nonparametric unseen species model with Euler transformation was used to estimate a lower bound on total TCR beta diversity. Clones were called with MiXCR by TCRdb after fastp trimmed the public reads at Q25, and only in-frame beta chains were retained. Each entry merges the rows of one CDR3 protein and shows their most common DNA and genes. The V and J calls were determined by TCRdb, not by the authors. In all, the sample holds about 2 million distinct CDR3 sequences, and about 50% of those were seen once. The biggest ten clones account for 2.1% of the sample.

The donors were 40 or so Caucasian individuals from Russia, aged roughly 6 to 100 years, who were systemically healthy. Each donor gave about 9.7 milliliters of peripheral blood, drawn into EDTA-treated Vacutainer tubes. Ficoll-Paque density-gradient centrifugation was used to isolate PBMCs, with at least 7 million per sample. Trizol reagent was used to extract total RNA from PBMCs, with at least 5 micrograms per sample. For every donor, an aliquot of PBMCs went through flow cytometry to measure the percentages of naive CD45RAhigh/CD27high T cells. The V and J segments used are TRBV5-1 and TRBJ2-3; the D segment cannot be called with confidence. The sequenced sample consisted of blood. The sequence came from a woman aged 35 to 49 in good health. The bases read TGCGCCAGCAGCTTGACAGCAGAAAACACAGATACGCAGTATTTT. This gives the protein CASSLTAENTDTQYF.